The 8 T cell receptor beta chains given below trace back to one sample, sequenced in a study of cytomegalovirus exposure and HLA in healthy donors (dated by TCRdb to 2016 to 2017). Receptor libraries were prepared by the immunoSEQ multiplex PCR assay. What TCRdb holds here is the immuneACCESS table cut down to in-frame rearrangements. Part of the clones is not present; checked against another copy, under half of the missing clones reflect an unresolved V gene, and the others are unexplained. The sample records over 150,000 clones, 85% to 90% of which are singletons. Around a tenth of the sample belongs to the ten largest clones. The source material was PBMCs. All receptors derive from a woman aged 18 to 35 in good health and CMV-seropositive.

V is TRBV11-2 and J is TRBJ2-1; TRBD2 aligns across 7 bases. This CDR3 has 16 amino acids. Germline V lookup: CDR1 SGHAT, CDR2 FQNNGV. J lost 6 bases, V lost 0 bases, and 8 bases had no gene match. The CDR3 sequence: CASSLDPQPGGNEQFF. CDR3 coding DNA: TGTGCCAGCAGCTTAGACCCACAGCCGGGGGGCAATGAGCAGTTCTTC.

The chain has TRBV2 and TRBJ1-3; 9 bases are shared with TRBD1. This CDR3 comprises 14 residues. Per the germline V gene, CDR1 is SNHLY and CDR2 is FYNNEI. With V trimmed by 5 bases and J by 7 bases, 6 bases remained unmatched. CDR3 loop: CASSFWDRDNTIYF. CDR3 bases: TGTGCCAGCAGTTTTTGGGACAGGGACAACACCATATATTTT.

This chain links TRBV5-4 with TRBJ1-1; 10 bases match TRBD1. Germline V gene lookup returns CDR1 SGHNT and CDR2 YYREEE (reference sequence). This CDR3 contains 15 residues. V was pared by 2 bases and J by 3 bases, with 4 bases of the junction left unmatched. The CDR3 loop reads CASSLLGTGDTEAFF. CDR3 in DNA: TGTGCCAGCAGCTTACTCGGGACAGGGGACACTGAAGCTTTCTTT. The variable domain in full, with the rest retrieved from reference TRBV5-4 and TRBJ1-1, is ETGVTQSPTHLIKTRGQQVTLRCSSQSGHNTVSWYQQALGQGPQFIFQYYREEENGRGNFPPRFSGLQFPNYSSELNVNALELDDSALYLCASSLLGTGDTEAFFGQGTRLTVV.

This clone was recorded only once. The rearrangement links TRBV10-1 to TRBJ2-1; 11 positions agree with TRBD2. The CDR3 has 15 amino acids. Germline CDR1 WNHNN, CDR2 SYGVQD (reference sequence). Trimming removed 3 bases from V and 9 bases from J; junction bases left unmatched: 7. CDR3 bases: TGCGCCAGCAGTGATACCCTAGCGGGAGGTATTGAGCAGTTCTTC. This sequence encodes CASSDTLAGGIEQFF.

The rearrangement joins TRBV9 to TRBJ2-5; TRBD2 matches 7 bases. This CDR3 has 16 residues. J was trimmed by 2 bases and V by 0 bases; bases with no gene match: 7. Germline V lookup: CDR1 SGDLS, CDR2 YYNGEE. CDR3 in DNA: TGTGCCAGCAGCGTAGGACGAGCTAGCGGTCAAGAGACCCAGTACTTC. Encoded protein: CASSVGRASGQETQYF.

V is TRBV21-1 and J is TRBJ2-1; the table gives TRBD1 as D, unverified against the DNA. TRBV21-1 is marked as a pseudogene. The CDR3 is 15 residues long. CDR3 sequence (DNA): TGTGCCAGCAGCAAAGTCCTGGGGCTATACAATGAGCAGTTCTTC. Translated, it gives CASSKVLGLYNEQFF.

The rearrangement joins TRBV5-4 to TRBJ2-1, with 14 positions matching TRBD2. The ends lost 3 bases at V and 6 bases at J; junction bases unmatched: 2. The germline V gene has CDR1 SGHNT and CDR2 YYREEE (reference sequence). The length of the CDR3 is 15 residues. CDR3 sequence: CASSSGLAGVNEQFF. The DNA of the CDR3 is TGTGCCAGCAGCTCGGGACTAGCGGGAGTCAATGAGCAGTTCTTC.

The chain has TRBV4-2 and TRBJ2-1, with 9 positions matching TRBD1. This CDR3 is built from 16 residues. V lost 0 bases and J lost 8; bases outside the gene matches: 8. The germline V gene has CDR1 LGHNA and CDR2 YNFKEQ. CDR3 loop: CASSQDAGQGYDEQFF. DNA for the CDR3: TGTGCCAGCAGCCAAGATGCGGGACAGGGTTACGATGAGCAGTTCTTC.